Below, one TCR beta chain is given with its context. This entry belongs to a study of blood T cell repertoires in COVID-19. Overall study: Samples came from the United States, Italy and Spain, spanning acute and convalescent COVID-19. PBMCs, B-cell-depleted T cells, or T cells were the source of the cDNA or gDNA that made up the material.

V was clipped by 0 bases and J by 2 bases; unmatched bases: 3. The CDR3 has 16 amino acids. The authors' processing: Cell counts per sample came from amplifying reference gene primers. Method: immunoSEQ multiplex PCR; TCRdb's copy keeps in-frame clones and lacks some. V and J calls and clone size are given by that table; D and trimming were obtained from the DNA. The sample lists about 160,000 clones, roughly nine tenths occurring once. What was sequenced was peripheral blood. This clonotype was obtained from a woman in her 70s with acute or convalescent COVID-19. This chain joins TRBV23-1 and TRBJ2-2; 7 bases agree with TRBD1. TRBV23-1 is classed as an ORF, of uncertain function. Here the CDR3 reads CASSQSRTGNTGELFF. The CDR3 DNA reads TGCGCCAGCAGTCAATCTCGGACAGGTAACACCGGGGAGCTGTTTTTT.